These 5 T cell receptor beta chains were sequenced from one sample in a study of blood T cell repertoires in COVID-19 (dated by TCRdb to about 2020). The library relied on the immunoSEQ multiplex PCR assay. The clones in this table, taken by TCRdb from immuneACCESS, are in-frame only. Not every clone is retained; where verified, under half of the shortfall comes from an unresolved V gene, and the cause of the rest is unknown. Recorded for this sample are around 340,000 clones; more than 70% of them occurred a single time. Approximately 1% of the sample is held by the ten biggest clonotypes. What was sequenced was PBMCs or T cells enriched from blood (not recorded which). Receptors originate from a woman aged 25 to 45 who had been exposed to COVID-19.

V and J are TRBV12-5 and TRBJ2-6; the match to TRBD2 covers 13 bases. Trimming at V came to 4 bases and at J to 3 bases, leaving 6 bases not matched to a gene. Germline V lookup: CDR1 LGHNT, CDR2 FRNRAP. The CDR3 runs to 18 residues. This chain's CDR3 is CASGWRGLAGSGANVLTF. CDR3 bases: TGTGCTAGTGGTTGGAGGGGACTAGCGGGAAGTGGGGCCAACGTCCTGACTTTC.

The chain combines TRBV7-6 with TRBJ2-2; TRBD1 agrees at 9 bases. The trim removed 6 bases at V and 4 bases at J, leaving 18 bases unmatched. The CDR3 is 19 amino acids. Germline-derived CDR1 and CDR2 are SGHVS and FNYEAQ. The CDR3 region is CASSLPLTGGTGGTGELFF. In DNA, the CDR3 is TGTGCCAGCAGTTTACCCCTGACAGGGGGGACCGGCGGCACCGGGGAGCTGTTTTTT. The full variable domain, rest sourced from reference TRBV7-6 and TRBJ2-2, is GAGVSQSPRYKVTKRGQDVALRCDPISGHVSLYWYRQALGQGPEFLTYFNYEAQQDKSGLPNDRFSAERPEGSISTLTIQRTEQRDSAMYRCASSLPLTGGTGGTGELFFGEGSRLTVL.

This clone was recorded once. The V gene is TRBV4-2, the J gene TRBJ2-3; a possible D gene is TRBD2 (5 bases). V was pared by 4 bases and J by 2 bases, with 19 bases between. The CDR3 length is 17 residues. Germline CDR1 and CDR2: LGHNA and YNFKEQ. CDR3 residues: CASSPIAGVEVTDTQYF. CDR3 nucleotides: TGTGCCAGCAGCCCCATTGCCGGGGTCGAGGTCACAGATACGCAGTATTTT.

This chain connects TRBV4-2 to TRBJ2-2; 9 bases map to TRBD2. The CDR3 runs 16 residues. From germline, CDR1 is LGHNA and CDR2 YNFKEQ. Germline trimming cut 3 bases from V and 3 bases from J; bases unmatched to any gene: 5. CDR3 nucleotides: TGTGCCAGCAGCCAGGAAAGCGGGAGGTACACCGGGGAGCTGTTTTTT. Protein: CASSQESGRYTGELFF.

This clone was seen once. The V call is TRBV5-4, the J call TRBJ2-6, with D perhaps TRBD2 (5 bases). Germline V gene data show CDR1 as SGHNT and CDR2 as YYREEE (reference sequence). The V end was cut by 4 bases, the J end by 0 bases, with 11 bases between. The CDR3 contains 16 residues. CDR3: CASSPGGISGANVLTF. Here the CDR3 DNA reads TGTGCCAGCAGCCCCGGAGGAATCTCTGGGGCCAACGTCCTGACTTTC.